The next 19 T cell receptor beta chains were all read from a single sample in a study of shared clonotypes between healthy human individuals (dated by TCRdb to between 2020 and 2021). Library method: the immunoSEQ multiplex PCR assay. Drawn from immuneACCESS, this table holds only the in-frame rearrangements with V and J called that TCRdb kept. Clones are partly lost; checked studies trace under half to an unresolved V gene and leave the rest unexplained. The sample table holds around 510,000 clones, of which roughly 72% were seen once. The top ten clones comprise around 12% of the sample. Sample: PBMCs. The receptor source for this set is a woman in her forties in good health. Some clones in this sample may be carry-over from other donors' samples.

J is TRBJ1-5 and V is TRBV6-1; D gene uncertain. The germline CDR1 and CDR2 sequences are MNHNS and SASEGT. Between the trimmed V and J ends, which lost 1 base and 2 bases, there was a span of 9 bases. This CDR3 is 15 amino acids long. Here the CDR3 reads CASSEGQLGNQPQHF. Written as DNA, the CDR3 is TGTGCCAGCAGTGAAGGGCAACTAGGCAATCAGCCCCAGCATTTT.

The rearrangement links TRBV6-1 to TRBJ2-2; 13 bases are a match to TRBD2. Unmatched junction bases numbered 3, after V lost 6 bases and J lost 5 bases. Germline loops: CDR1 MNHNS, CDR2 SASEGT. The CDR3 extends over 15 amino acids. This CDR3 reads CASSQLAGGTGELFF. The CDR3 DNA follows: TGTGCCAGCAGCCAACTAGCGGGAGGGACCGGGGAGCTGTTTTTT.

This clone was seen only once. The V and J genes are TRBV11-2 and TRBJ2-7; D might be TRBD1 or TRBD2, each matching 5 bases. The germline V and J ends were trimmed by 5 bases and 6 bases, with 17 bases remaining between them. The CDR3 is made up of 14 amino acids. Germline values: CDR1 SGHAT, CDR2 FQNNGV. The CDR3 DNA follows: TGTGCCAGCAGCGGTGGGACCGCCCGAGCCGAGCAGTACTTC. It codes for CASSGGTARAEQYF.

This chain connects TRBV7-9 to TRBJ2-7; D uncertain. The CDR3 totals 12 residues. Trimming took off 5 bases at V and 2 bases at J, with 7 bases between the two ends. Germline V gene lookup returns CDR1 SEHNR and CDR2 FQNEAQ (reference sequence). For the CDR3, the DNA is TGTGCCAGCAGCCGAGGCCCCTACGAGCAGTACTTC. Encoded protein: CASSRGPYEQYF.

CDR3 in amino acids: CASSDSHRGNTEAFF. In DNA, the CDR3 is TGTGCCAGCAGCGATTCACACAGGGGAAACACTGAAGCTTTCTTT. This chain uses TRBV5-6 with TRBJ1-1; 7 bases align to TRBD1. There are 15 residues in the CDR3. The V and J ends lost 4 bases and 2 bases, in that order; junction bases with no gene match: 8. Germline V gene sequence: CDR1 SGHDT, CDR2 YYEEEE.

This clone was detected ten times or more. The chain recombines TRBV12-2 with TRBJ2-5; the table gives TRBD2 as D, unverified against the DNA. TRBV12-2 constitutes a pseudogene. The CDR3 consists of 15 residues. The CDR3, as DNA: TGTGCAAGTCGCCTACGACTAGCGGGAGGAGAGACCCAGTACTTC. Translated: CASRLRLAGGETQYF.

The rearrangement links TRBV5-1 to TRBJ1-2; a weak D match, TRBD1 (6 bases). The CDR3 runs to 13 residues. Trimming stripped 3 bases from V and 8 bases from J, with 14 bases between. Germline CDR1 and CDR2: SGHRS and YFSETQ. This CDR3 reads CASSSQGGEGYTF. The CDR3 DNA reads TGCGCCAGCAGCTCACAGGGAGGAGAAGGCTACACCTTC.

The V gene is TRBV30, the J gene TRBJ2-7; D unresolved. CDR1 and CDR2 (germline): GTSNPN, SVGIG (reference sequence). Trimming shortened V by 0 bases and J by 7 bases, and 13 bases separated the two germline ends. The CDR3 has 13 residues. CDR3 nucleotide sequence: TGTGCCTGGAGTGTTTCCAGGTTACGGGAGCAGTACTTC. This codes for CAWSVSRLREQYF.

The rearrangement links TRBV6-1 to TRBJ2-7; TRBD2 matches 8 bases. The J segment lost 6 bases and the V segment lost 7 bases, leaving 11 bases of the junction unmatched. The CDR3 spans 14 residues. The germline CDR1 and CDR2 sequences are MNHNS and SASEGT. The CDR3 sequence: CASIVSREGGEQYF. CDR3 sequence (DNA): TGTGCCAGCATCGTAAGCCGGGAGGGCGGCGAGCAGTACTTC.

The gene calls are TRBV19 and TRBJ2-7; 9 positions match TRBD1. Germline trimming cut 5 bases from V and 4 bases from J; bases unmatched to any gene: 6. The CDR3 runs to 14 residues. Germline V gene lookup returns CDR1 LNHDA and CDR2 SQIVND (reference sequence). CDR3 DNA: TGTGCCAGTAGTCCGGGACAGGGCTTATACGAGCAGTACTTC. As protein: CASSPGQGLYEQYF.

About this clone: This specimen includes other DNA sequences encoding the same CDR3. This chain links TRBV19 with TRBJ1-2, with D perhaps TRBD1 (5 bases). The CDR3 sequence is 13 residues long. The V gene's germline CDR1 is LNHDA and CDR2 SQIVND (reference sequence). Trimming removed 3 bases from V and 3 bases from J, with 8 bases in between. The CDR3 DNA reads TGTGCCAGTAGTATGGTAGGGGACTATGGCTACACCTTC. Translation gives CASSMVGDYGYTF.

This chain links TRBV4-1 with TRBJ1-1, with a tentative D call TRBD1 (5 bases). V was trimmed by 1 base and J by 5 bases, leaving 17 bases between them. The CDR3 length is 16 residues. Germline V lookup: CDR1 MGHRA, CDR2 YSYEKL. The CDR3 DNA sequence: TGCGCCAGCAGCCAAGGGGCAGGGAGTTTCTTGACTGAAGCTTTCTTT. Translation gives CASSQGAGSFLTEAFF.

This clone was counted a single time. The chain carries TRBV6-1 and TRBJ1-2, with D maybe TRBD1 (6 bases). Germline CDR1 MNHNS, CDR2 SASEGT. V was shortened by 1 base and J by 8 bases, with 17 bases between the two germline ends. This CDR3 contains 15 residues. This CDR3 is CASSEVGGTRAGYTF. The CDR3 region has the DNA TGTGCCAGCAGTGAAGTTGGGGGCACCCGAGCCGGCTACACCTTC.

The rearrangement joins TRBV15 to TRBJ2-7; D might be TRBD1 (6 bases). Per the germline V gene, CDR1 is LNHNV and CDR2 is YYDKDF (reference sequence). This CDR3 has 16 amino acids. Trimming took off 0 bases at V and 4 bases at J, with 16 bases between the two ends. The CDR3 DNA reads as TGTGCCACCAGCAGAGATGGTAGGGACACATTATACGAGCAGTACTTC. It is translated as CATSRDGRDTLYEQYF.

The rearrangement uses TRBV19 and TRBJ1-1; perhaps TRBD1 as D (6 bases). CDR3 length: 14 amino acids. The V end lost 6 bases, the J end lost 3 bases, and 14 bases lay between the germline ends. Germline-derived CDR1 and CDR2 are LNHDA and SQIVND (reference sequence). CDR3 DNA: TGTGCCAGTAGAAAGGGGGGGTTGGACACTGAAGCTTTCTTT. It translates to CASRKGGLDTEAFF.

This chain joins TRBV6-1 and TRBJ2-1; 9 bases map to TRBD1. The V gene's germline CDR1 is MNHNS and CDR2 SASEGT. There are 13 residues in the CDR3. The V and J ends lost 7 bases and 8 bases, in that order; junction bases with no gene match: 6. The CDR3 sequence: CASNRQGVDEQFF. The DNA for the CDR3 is TGTGCCAGCAACAGACAGGGGGTTGATGAGCAGTTCTTC.

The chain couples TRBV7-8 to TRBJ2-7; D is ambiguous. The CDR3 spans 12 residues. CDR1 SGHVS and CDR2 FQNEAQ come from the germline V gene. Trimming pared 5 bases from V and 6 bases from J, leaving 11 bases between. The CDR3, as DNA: TGTGCCAGCAGCCCCGGTTTGTCCGAGCAGTACTTC. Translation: CASSPGLSEQYF. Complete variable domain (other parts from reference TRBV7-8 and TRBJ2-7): GAGVSQSPRYKVAKRGQDVALRCDPISGHVSLFWYQQALGQGPEFLTYFQNEAQLDKSGLPSDRFFAERPEGSVSTLKIQRTQQEDSAVYLCASSPGLSEQYFGPGTRLTVT.

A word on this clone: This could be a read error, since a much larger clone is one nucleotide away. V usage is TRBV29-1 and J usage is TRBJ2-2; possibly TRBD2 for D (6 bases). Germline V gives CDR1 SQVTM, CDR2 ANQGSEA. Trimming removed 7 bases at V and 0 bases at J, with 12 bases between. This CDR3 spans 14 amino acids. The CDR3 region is CSGDWTPNTGELFF. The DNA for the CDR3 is TGCAGCGGGGACTGGACACCGAACACCGGGGAGCTGTTTTTT.

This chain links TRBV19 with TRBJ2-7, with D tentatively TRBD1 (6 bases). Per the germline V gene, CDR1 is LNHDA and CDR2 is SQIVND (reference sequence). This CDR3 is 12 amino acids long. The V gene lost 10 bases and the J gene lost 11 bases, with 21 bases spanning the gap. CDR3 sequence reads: CANRTALPCKYF. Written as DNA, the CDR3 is TGTGCCAATAGGACAGCTCTACCCTGTAAGTACTTC.